This TCR beta chain appears in the sequencing data of a study of blood T cell repertoires in COVID-19. About the research overall: There were acute and convalescent COVID-19 samples, and they came from the United States, Italy and Spain. The cDNA or gDNA used as material had been derived from T cells, B-cell-depleted T cells, or PBMCs.

Per the original methods: Amplification with reference gene primers provided the estimates of nucleated cell counts. The protocol was immunoSEQ multiplex PCR, while the TCRdb copy is restricted to in-frame clones and leaves out a portion. That table supplies the V and J calls and clone size; D and trimming were determined from the DNA. Of about 8,800 clones in the sample, 80% to 90% are singletons; the top ten hold more than 8.5%. The receptor was isolated from a human donor in a cohort sampled during active COVID-19. Sequencing input: peripheral blood.

The CDR3 loop reads CASSEGSGVFTDTQYF. The CDR3 nucleotides read TGTGCCAGCAGTGAAGGCAGCGGGGTGTTCACAGATACGCAGTATTTT. The chain carries TRBV2 and TRBJ2-3; TRBD2 agrees at 7 bases. The length of the CDR3 is 16 residues. The trim removed 1 base at V and 2 bases at J, leaving 6 bases unmatched. Germline CDR1 reads SNHLY; CDR2 reads FYNNEI.